This T cell receptor (beta chain) was sequenced for a study of shared T cell receptors in the human thymus (dated by TCRdb to about 2021). As for the study more broadly: The study examined how the human thymus generates shared, self-reactive T-cell receptor alpha chains.

Library preparation used the immunoSEQ multiplex PCR assay. What TCRdb holds here is the immuneACCESS table cut down to in-frame rearrangements. Part of the clones is not present; checked against another copy, under half of the missing clones reflect an unresolved V gene, and the others are unexplained. This sample holds hundreds of thousands of clones; about four fifths were observed only once. The ten largest clones capture 0.013% of the sample. Details on this clone: Its antigen has not been determined. It has no much larger one-base neighbor in the sample; base qualities were not kept.

V has 5 bases trimmed and J has 2 bases trimmed; junction bases matching no gene number 5. CDR1 SGHTA and CDR2 FQGNSA were looked up in the germline V gene. The CDR3 has 15 amino acids, counting the end cysteine and phenylalanine. Just CDR3 DNA is preserved here, 45 bases in frame from base 1. This sample also belongs to another study, concerning human thymus T cells. The other study reports the following: In Finland, the donors were immunologically healthy infants who were having open corrective cardiac surgery for congenital heart defects. The thymus tissue came from surgical resects taken out during corrective cardiac surgery. Both the thymic and the peripheral blood repertoires appeared to show biased V and J gene segment usage. The related research found that thymic TCR repertoires overlapped highly between unrelated individuals. The study used about 8 infant thymus samples plus four related peripheral blood samples to characterize TCR alpha and beta repertoires. Donor ages ranged from about 7 to 244 days, and the cohort comprised 5 to 7 male and a couple of female infants. After being mechanically released from the tissue, thymocytes were kept at -70 degrees C in pellets of about 8.5-32 million cells. A QIAsymphony instrument was used to extract genomic DNA from frozen cell pellets. TCRB and TCRAD loci were amplified from a standardized quantity of quality-controlled genomic DNA using the immunoSEQ multiplex PCR assay. The amplicons spanned the V(D)J region and were long enough to cover the CDR3 and allow V and J genes to be identified. The amplicons were sequenced on an Illumina platform via the commercial immunoSEQ service. Corrections for primer bias and sequencing errors followed previously described methods, while TCRAD and TCRB definitions were based on the IMGT database. Analysis of the repertoires was done with immunoSEQ Analyzer 3.0 and VDJTools and included basic statistics, V/J segment usage, diversity estimates, rarefaction and pairwise overlap. To estimate diversity, the Chao1, ChaoE, Efron-Thisted, Shannon and inverse Simpson indices were applied, and diversity was also estimated on datasets down-sampled to the smallest sample. For repertoire overlap, CDR3 nucleotide sequence, V gene and J gene had to match strictly, and clustering was done by Jaccard-based multidimensional scaling. On average, thymus samples gave roughly 800,000 unique TCRB clonotypes, whereas blood samples gave roughly 80,000.

The source is a boy in the first two years of life with a congenital heart defect. Donor details come from another sample of the same person, matched by shared clones. This chain is built from TRBV7-2 and TRBJ2-7, with 11 bases in between that match TRBD1. The sample taken for sequencing was thymocytes. Here is the DNA: TGTGCCAGCAGCCACAGGGGACAGGGGGCCTACGAGCAGTACTTC. This yields the protein CASSHRGQGAYEQYF.